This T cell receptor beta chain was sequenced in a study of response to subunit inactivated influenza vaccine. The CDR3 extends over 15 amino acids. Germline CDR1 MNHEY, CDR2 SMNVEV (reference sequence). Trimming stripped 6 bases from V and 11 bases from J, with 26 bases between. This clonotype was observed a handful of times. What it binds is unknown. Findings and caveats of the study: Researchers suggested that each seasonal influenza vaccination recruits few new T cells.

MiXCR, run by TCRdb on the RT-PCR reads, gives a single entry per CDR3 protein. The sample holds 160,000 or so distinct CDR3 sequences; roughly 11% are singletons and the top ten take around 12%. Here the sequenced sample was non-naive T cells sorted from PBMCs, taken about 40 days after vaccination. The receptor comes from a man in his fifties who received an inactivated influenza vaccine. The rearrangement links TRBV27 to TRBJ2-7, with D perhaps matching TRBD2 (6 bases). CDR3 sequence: CASSTLEGVQGGKYF. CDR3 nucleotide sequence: TGTGCCAGCAGCACCCTAGAAGGGGTCCAAGGAGGGAAGTACTTC.